This TCR beta chain was documented in a study of blood T cell repertoires in COVID-19. Overall study: COVID-19 samples, acute and convalescent, were from the United States, Italy and Spain. T cells, B-cell-depleted T cells, or PBMCs provided the cDNA or gDNA that served as material.

Per the original data handling: Reference gene primer amplification gave estimated nucleated cell counts. Clones were sequenced by immunoSEQ multiplex PCR, and TCRdb holds only the in-frame ones, with some missing. V and J calls and clone size follow that table, whereas D and trimming were derived from the DNA. This table has 130,000 to 150,000 clones, 70% to 85% appearing once. The CDR3 extends over 13 amino acids. Germline CDR1 and CDR2: SGHTA and FQGNSA. The V gene lost 4 bases and the J gene lost 7 bases, with 14 bases spanning the gap. The clonotype originates from a human donor in a cohort sampled during active COVID-19. Sequenced sample: peripheral blood. The chain couples TRBV7-2 to TRBJ2-7; weak D call: TRBD2 (5 bases). As DNA, the CDR3 is TGTGCCAGCAGCTCCCCTCCCGGGGATGAGCAGTACTTC. Its translation is CASSSPPGDEQYF.